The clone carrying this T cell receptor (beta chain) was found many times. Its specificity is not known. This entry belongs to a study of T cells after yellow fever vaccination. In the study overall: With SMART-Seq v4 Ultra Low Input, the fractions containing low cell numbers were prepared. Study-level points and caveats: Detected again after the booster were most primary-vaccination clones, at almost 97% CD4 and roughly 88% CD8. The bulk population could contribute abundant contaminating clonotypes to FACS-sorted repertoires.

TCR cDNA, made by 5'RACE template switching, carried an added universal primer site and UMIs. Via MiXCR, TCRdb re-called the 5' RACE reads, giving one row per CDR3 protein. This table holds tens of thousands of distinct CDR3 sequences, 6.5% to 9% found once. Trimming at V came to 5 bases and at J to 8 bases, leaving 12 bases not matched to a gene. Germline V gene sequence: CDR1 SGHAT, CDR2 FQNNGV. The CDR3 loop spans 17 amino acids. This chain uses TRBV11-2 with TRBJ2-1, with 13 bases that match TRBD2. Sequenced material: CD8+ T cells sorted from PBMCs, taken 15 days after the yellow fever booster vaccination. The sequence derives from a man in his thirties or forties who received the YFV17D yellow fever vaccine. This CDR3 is CASSQGTRGLAGDEQFF. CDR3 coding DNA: TGTGCCAGCAGCCAGGGGACCCGAGGACTAGCGGGAGATGAGCAGTTCTTC.